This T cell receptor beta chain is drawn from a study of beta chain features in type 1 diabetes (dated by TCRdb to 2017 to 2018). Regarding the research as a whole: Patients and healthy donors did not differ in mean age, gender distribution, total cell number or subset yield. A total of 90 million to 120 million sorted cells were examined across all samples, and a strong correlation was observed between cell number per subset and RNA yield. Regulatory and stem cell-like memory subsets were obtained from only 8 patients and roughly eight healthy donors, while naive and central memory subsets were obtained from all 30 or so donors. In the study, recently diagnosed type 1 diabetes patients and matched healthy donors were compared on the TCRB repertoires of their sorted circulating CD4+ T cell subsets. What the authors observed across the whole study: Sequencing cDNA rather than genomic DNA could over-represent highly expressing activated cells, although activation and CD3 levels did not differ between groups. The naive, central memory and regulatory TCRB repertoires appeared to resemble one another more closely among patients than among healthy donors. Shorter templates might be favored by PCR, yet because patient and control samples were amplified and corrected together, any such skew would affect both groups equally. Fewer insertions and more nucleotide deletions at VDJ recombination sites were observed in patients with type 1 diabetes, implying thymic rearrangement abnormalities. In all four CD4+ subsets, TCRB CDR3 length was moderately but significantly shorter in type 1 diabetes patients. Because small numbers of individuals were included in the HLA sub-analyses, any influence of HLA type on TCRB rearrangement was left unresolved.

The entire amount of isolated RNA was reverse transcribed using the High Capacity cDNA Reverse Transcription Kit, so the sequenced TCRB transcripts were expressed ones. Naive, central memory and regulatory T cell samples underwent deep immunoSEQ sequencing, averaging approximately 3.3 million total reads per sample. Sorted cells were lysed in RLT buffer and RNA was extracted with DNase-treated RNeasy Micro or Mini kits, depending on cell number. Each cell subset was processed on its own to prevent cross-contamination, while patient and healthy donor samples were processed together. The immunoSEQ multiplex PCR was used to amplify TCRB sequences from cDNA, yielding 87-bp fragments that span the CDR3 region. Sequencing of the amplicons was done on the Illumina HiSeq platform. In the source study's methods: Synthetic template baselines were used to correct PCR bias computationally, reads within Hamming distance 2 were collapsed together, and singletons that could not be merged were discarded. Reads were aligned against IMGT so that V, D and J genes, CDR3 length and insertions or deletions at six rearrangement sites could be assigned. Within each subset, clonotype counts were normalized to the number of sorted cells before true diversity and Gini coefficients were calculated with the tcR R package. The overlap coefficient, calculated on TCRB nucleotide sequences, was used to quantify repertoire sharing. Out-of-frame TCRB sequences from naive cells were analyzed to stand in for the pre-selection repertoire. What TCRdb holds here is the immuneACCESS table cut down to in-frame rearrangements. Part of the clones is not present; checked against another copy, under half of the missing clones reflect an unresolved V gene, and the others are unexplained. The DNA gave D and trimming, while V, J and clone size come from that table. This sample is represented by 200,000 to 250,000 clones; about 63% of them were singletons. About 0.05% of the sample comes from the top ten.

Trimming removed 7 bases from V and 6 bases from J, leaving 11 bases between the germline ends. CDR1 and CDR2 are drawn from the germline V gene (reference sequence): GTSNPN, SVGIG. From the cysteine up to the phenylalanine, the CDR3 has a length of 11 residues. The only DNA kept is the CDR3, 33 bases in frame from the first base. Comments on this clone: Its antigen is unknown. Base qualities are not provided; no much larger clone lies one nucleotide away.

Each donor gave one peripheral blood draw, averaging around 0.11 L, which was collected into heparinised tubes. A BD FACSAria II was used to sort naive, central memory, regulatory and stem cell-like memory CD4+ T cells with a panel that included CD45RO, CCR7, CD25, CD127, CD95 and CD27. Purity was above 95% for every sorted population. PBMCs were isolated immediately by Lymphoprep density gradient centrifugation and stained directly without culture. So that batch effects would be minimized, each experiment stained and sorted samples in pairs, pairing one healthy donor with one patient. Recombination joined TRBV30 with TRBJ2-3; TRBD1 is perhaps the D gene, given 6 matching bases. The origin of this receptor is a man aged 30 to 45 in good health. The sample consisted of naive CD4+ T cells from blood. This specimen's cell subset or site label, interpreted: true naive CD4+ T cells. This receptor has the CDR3 CASAGEDTQYF. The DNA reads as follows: TGTGCCTCCGCAGGGGAGGATACGCAGTATTTT. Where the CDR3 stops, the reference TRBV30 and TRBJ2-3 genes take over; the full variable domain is SQTIHQWPATLVQPVGSPLSLECTVEGTSNPNLYWYRQAAGRGLQLLFYSVGIGQISSEVPQNLSASRPQDRQFILSSKKLLLSDSGFYLCASAGEDTQYFGPGTRLTVL.